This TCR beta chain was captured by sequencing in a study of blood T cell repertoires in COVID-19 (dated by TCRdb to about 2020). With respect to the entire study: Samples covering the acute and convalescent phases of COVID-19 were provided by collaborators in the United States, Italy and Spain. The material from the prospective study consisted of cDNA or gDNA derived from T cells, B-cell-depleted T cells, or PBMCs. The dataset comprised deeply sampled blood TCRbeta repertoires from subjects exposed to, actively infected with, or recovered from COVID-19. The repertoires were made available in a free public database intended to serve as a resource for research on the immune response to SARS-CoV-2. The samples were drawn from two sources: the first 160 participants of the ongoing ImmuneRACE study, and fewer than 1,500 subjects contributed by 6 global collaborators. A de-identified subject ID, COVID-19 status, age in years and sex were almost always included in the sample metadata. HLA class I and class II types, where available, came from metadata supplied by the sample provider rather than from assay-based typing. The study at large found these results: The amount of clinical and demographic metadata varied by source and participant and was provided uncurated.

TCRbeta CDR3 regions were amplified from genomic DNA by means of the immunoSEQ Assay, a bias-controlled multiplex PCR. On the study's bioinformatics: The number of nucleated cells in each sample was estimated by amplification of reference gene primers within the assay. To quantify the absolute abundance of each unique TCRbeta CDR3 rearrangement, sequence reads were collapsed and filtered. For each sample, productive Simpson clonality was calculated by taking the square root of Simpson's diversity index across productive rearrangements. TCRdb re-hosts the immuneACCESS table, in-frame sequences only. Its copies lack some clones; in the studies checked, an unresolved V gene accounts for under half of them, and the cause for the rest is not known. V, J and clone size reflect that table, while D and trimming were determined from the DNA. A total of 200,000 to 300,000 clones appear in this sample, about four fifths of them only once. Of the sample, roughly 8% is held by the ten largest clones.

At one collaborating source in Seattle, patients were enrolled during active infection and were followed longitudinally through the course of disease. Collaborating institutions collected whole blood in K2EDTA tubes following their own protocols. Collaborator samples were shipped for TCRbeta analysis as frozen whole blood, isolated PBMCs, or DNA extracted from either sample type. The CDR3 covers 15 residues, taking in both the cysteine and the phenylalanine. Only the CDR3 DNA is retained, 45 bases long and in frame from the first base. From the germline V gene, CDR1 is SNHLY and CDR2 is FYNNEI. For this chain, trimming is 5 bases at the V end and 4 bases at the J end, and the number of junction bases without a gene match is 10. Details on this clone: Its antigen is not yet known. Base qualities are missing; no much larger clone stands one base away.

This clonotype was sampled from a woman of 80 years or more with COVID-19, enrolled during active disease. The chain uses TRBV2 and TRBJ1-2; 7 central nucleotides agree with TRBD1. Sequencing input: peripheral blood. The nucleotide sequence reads TGTGCCAGCAGTCCCCGGCAGGGGGATTTCTATGGCTACACCTTC. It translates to CASSPRQGDFYGYTF.